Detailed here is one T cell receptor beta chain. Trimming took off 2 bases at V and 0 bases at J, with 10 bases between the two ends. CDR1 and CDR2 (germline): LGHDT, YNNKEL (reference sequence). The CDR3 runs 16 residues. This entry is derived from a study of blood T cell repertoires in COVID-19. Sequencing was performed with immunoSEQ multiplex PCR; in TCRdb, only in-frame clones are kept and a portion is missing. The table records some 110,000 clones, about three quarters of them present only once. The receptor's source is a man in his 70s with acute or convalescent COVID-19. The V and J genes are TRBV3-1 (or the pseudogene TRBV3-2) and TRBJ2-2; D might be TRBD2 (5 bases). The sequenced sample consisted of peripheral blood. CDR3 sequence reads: CASSQRVGTNTGELFF. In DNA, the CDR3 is TGTGCCAGCAGCCAAAGGGTCGGGACGAACACCGGGGAGCTGTTTTTT.